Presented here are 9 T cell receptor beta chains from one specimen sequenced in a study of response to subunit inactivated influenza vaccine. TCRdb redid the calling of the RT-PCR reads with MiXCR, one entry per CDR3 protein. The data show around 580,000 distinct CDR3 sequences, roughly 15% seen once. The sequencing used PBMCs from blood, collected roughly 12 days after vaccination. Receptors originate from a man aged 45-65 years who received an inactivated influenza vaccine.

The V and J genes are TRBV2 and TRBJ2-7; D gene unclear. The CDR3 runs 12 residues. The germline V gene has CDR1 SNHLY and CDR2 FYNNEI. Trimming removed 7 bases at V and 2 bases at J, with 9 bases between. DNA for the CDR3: TGTGCCAGCACCCAGGCTACCTACGAGCAGTACTTC. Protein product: CASTQATYEQYF.

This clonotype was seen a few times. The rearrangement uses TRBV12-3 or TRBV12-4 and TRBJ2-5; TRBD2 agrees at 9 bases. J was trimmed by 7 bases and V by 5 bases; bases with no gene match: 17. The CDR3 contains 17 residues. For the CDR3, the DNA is TGTGCCAGCAGTCCAAGACGGGCGGGAGGGGGATTAGGGACCCAGTACTTC. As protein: CASSPRRAGGGLGTQYF.

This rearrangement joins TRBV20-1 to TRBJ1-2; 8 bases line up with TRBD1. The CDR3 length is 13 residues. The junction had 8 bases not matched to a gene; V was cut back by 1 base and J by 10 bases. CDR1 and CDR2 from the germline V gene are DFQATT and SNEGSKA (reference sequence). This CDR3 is CSARVPGGAYYTF. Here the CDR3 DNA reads TGCAGTGCTAGAGTGCCAGGGGGCGCTTACTACACCTTC.

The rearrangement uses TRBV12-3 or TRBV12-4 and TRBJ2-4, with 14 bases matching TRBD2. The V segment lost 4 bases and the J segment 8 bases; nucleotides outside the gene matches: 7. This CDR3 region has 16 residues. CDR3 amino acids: CASSSSTSGGAYIQYF. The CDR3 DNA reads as TGTGCCAGCAGTTCGTCGACTAGCGGGGGGGCTTACATTCAGTACTTC.

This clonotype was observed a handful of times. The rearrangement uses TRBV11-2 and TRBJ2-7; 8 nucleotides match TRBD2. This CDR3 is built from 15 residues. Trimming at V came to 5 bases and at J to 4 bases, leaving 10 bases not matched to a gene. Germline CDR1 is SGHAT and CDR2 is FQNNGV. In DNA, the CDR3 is TGTGCCAGCAGCCTCGGCCGGACTAGCCGATACGAGCAGTACTTC. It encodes CASSLGRTSRYEQYF. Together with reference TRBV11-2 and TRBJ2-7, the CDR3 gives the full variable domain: EAGVAQSPRYKIIEKRQSVAFWCNPISGHATLYWYQQILGQGPKLLIQFQNNGVVDDSQLPKDRFSAERLKGVDSTLKIQPAKLEDSAVYLCASSLGRTSRYEQYFGPGTRLTVT.

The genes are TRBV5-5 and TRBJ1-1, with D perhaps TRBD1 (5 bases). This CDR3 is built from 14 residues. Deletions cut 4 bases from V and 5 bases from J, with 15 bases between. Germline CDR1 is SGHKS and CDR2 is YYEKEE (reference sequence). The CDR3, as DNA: TGTGCCAGCAGCCCGCCCAGCAGGGAAACTGAAGCTTTCTTT. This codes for CASSPPSRETEAFF.

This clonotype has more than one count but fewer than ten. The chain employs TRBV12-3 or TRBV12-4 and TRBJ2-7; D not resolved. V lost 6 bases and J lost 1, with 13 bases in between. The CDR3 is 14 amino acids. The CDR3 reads CASRQTTGSYEQYF. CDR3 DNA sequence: TGTGCCAGCAGACAGACAACCGGGTCCTACGAGCAGTACTTC.

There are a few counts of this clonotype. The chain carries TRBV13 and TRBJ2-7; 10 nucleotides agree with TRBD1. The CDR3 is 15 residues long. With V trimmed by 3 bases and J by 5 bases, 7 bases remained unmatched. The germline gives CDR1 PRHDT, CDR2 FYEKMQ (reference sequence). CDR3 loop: CASSFAGQGINEQYF. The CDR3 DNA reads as TGTGCCAGCAGCTTCGCGGGACAGGGGATAAACGAGCAGTACTTC.

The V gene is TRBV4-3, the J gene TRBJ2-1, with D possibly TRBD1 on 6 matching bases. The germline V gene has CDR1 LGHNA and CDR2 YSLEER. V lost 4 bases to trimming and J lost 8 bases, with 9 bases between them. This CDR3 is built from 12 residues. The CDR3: CASSRRGHEQFF. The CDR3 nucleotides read TGCGCCAGCAGCCGCAGGGGACATGAGCAGTTCTTC.